This TCR beta chain was retrieved from a study of blood T cell repertoires in COVID-19. The CDR3 covers 13 residues. The V gene lost 9 bases and the J gene lost 4 bases, with 15 bases spanning the gap. Per germline, CDR1 KGHDR and CDR2 SFDVKD. Method: immunoSEQ multiplex PCR; TCRdb's copy keeps in-frame clones and lacks some. The profile shows over 200,000 clones, 80% to 90% of them singletons. Sequencing used PBMCs or T cells enriched from blood (not recorded which). The sequence came from a woman in her thirties who had been exposed to COVID-19. The rearrangement joins TRBV24-1 to TRBJ2-7, with a weak D call TRBD2 (6 bases). Here the CDR3 DNA reads TGTGCCACCGGCCCTCGGGGGAAATACGAGCAGTACTTC. Residues: CATGPRGKYEQYF.